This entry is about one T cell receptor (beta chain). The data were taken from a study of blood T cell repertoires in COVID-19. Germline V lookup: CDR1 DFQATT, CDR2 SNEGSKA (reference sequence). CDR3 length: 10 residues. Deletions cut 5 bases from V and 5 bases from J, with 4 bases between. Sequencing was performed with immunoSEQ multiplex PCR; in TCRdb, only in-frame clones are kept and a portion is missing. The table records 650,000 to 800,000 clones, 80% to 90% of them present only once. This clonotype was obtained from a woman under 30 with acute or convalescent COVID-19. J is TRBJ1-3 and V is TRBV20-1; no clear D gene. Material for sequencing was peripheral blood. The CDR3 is CSAPRNTIYF. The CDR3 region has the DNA TGCAGTGCTCCAAGAAACACCATATATTTT.